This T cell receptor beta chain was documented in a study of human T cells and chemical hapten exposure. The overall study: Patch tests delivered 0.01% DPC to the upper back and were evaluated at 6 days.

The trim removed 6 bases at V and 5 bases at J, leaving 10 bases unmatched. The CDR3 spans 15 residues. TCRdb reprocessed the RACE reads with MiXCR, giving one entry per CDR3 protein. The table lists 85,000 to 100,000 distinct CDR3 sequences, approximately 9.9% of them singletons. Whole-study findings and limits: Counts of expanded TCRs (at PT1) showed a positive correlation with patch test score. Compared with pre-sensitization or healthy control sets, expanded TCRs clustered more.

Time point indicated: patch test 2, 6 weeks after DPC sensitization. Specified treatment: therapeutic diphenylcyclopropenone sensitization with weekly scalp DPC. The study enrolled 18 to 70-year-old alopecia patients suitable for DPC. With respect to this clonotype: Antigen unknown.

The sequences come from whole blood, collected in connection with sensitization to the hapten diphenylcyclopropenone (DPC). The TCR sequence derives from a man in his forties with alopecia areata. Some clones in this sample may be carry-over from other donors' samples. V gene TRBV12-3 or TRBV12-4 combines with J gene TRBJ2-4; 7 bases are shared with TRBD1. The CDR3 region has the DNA TGTGCCAGCAGCCCAACAGGGGCTGGCGAAAACATTCAGTACTTC. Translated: CASSPTGAGENIQYF.